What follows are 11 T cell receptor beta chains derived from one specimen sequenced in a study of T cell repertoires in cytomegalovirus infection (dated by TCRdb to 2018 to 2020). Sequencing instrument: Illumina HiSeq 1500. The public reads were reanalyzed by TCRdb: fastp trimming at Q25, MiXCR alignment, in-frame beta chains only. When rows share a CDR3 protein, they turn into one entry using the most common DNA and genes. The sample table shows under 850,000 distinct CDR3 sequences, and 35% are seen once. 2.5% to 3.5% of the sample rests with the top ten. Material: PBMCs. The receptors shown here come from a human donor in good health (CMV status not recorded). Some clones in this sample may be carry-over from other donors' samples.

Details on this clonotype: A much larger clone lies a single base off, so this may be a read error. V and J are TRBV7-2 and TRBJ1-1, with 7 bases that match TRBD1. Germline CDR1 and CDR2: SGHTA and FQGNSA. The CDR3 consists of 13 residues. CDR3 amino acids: CASSTTGNTEDFF. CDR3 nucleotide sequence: TGTGCCAGCAGCACGACAGGGAACACTGAAGATTTCTTT.

CDR3 nucleotides: TGTGCCAGCAGCTCAGGACAGGGGGCGATATTAAACATTCAGTACTTC. Translating gives CASSSGQGAILNIQYF. This chain uses TRBV7-8 with TRBJ2-4, with 11 nucleotides matching TRBD1. The CDR3 contains 16 residues. The ends lost 4 bases at V and 6 bases at J; junction bases unmatched: 8. The germline V gene encodes CDR1 SGHVS and CDR2 FQNEAQ.

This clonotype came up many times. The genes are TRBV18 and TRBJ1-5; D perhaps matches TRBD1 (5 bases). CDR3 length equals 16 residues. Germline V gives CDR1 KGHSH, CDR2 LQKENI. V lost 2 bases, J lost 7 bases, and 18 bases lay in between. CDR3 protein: CASSPKGPVLAQPQHF. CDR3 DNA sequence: TGTGCCAGCTCACCAAAGGGACCGGTCTTAGCCCAGCCCCAGCATTTT.

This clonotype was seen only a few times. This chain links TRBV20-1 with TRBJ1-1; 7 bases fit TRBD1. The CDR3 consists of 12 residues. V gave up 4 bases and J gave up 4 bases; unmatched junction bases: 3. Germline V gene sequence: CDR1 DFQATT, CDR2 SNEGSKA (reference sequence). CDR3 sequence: CSATGTVTEAFF. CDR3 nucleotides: TGCAGTGCTACCGGGACAGTCACTGAAGCTTTCTTT.

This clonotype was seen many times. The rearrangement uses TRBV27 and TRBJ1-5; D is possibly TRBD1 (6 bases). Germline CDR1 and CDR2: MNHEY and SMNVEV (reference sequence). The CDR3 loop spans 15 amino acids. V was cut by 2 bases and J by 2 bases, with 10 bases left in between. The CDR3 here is CASSLVAGGNQPQHF. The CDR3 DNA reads TGTGCCAGCAGTTTAGTCGCAGGGGGCAATCAGCCCCAGCATTTT.

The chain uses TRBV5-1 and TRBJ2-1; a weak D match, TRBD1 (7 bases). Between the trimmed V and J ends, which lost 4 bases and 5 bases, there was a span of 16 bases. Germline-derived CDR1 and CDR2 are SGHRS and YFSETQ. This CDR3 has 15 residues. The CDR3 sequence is CASSPRGQSNNEQFF. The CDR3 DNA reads TGCGCCAGCAGCCCGCGGGGACAGAGCAACAATGAGCAGTTCTTC.

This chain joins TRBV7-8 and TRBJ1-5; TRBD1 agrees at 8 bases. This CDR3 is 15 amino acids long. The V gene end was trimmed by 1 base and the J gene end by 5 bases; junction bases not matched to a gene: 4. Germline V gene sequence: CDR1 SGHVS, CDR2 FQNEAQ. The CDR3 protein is CASSLVAGGHQPQHF. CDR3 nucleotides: TGTGCCAGCAGCTTAGTGGCAGGGGGCCATCAGCCCCAGCATTTT.

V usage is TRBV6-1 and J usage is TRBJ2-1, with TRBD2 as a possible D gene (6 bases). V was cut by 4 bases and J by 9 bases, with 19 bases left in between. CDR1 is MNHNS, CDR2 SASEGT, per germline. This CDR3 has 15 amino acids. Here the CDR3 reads CASSAEGLMLSEQFF. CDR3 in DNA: TGTGCCAGCAGTGCAGAGGGACTGATGTTGAGTGAGCAGTTCTTC.

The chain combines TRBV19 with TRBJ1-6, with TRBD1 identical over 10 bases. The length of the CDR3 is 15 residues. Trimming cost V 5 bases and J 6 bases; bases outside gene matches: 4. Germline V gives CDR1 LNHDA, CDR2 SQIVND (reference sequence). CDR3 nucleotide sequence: TGTGCCAGTAGTCCTCGGGACAGGGGTAATTCACCCCTCCACTTT. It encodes CASSPRDRGNSPLHF.

CDR3 DNA: TGTGCCAGCAGTGAATTCCGGACAGGGCTGTACGAGCAGTACTTC. Translating it yields CASSEFRTGLYEQYF. The rearrangement links TRBV2 to TRBJ2-7, with 8 nucleotides matching TRBD1. The CDR3 covers 15 residues. The ends lost 2 bases at V and 4 bases at J; junction bases unmatched: 7. The V gene's germline CDR1 is SNHLY and CDR2 FYNNEI.

The CDR3 DNA is TGCAGCGTGGTACAGGGGAACTATGGCTACACCTTC. Amino acids: CSVVQGNYGYTF. J is TRBJ1-2 and V is TRBV29-1; 7 bases are shared with TRBD1. The germline gives CDR1 SQVTM, CDR2 ANQGSEA. Trimming removed 6 bases from V and 2 bases from J; junction bases left unmatched: 3. This CDR3 has 12 residues.